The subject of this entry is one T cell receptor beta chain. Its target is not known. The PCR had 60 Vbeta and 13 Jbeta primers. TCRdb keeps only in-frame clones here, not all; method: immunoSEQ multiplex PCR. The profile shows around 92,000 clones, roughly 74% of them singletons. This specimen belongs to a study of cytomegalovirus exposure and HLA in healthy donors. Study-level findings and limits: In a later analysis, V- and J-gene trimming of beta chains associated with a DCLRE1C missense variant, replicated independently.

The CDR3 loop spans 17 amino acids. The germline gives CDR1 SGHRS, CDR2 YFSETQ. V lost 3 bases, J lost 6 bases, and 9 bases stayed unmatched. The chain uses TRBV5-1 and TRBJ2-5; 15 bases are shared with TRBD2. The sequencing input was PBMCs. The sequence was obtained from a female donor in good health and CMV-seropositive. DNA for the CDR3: TGCGCCAGCAGCTCCGGACTAGCGGGGGGGCCGGGTAAGACCCAGTACTTC. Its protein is CASSSGLAGGPGKTQYF. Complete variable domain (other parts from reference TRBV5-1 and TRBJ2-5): KAGVTQTPRYLIKTRGQQVTLSCSPISGHRSVSWYQQTPGQGLQFLFEYFSETQRNKGNFPGRFSGRQFSNSRSEMNVSTLELGDSALYLCASSSGLAGGPGKTQYFGPGTRLLVL.